This T cell receptor (beta chain) was sequenced for a study of cytomegalovirus exposure and HLA in healthy donors. Among the 90 to 150 subjects of the validation cohort, separate from the roughly 670-subject first cohort, were the donors. Sequencing used immunoSEQ multiplex PCR; TCRdb keeps in-frame clones, though not all of them. The sample consists of 55,000 to 65,000 clones, 90% to 95% of them appearing once. Germline lookup yields CDR1 SGHDT and CDR2 YYEEEE. This CDR3 is 14 amino acids long. After removal of 4 bases from V and 8 bases from J, the junction contained 9 bases not matched to a gene. Sequencing was done on a sample of PBMCs. The chain carries TRBV5-6 and TRBJ2-1; 7 bases agree with TRBD2. The sequence was collected from a woman younger than 35 in good health and CMV-seropositive. The CDR3 is CASSSGREVHEQFF. CDR3 coding DNA: TGTGCCAGCAGCAGTGGGAGGGAGGTCCATGAGCAGTTCTTC.